One and the same sample provided the 9 T cell receptor beta chains below, sequenced in a study of T cell responses to AZD1222 COVID-19 vaccine. TCRdb's table, derived via immunoSEQ multiplex PCR, lists solely in-frame clones and lacks some. The sample has 150,000 to 200,000 clones, around 92% seen once. Specimen: peripheral blood, collected on day 0 of AZD1222 vaccination. These receptors were taken from an adult in good health.

V usage is TRBV24-1 and J usage is TRBJ1-1, with 8 bases lining up with TRBD1. CDR1 is KGHDR, CDR2 SFDVKD, per germline. The length of the CDR3 is 15 residues. Losses at the gene ends were 5 bases for V and 0 bases for J; bases not matched to a gene: 4. The CDR3 DNA sequence: TGTGCCACCAGTGCTGGGACAGGTTTGAACACTGAAGCTTTCTTT. Protein product: CATSAGTGLNTEAFF.

The chain has TRBV28 and TRBJ2-7; D may be TRBD1 or TRBD2 (5 bases each). Between the trimmed V and J ends, which lost 2 bases and 4 bases, there was a span of 12 bases. The CDR3 runs 14 residues. The V gene's germline CDR1 is MDHEN and CDR2 SYDVKM. The CDR3 loop is CASSLGDGWYEQYF. The DNA of the CDR3 is TGTGCCAGCAGTTTAGGGGACGGGTGGTACGAGCAGTACTTC.

The V and J genes are TRBV6-2 or TRBV6-3 and TRBJ1-2; D remains ambiguous. From germline, CDR1 is MNHEY and CDR2 SVGEGT. The CDR3 contains 13 residues. V was shortened by 6 bases and J by 4 bases, with 12 bases between the two germline ends. The CDR3 protein is CASSLTARYGYTF. The CDR3 DNA sequence: TGTGCCAGCAGCCTTACAGCGCGCTATGGCTACACCTTC.

V and J are TRBV5-1 and TRBJ2-7, with D perhaps matching TRBD2 (5 bases). Germline V gene data show CDR1 as SGHRS and CDR2 as YFSETQ. This CDR3 is built from 14 residues. The V and J ends lost 5 bases and 1 base respectively, with 13 bases between them. The chain's CDR3 is CASSQHGESYEQYF. CDR3 coding DNA: TGCGCCAGCAGTCAACACGGGGAATCCTACGAGCAGTACTTC.

This chain links TRBV9 with TRBJ2-2; D remains ambiguous. Per germline, CDR1 SGDLS and CDR2 YYNGEE. There are 16 residues in the CDR3. Trimming cost V 3 bases and J 1 base, with 13 bases left between them. Here the CDR3 DNA reads TGTGCCAGCAGCGCAGACTTGGTGGGGAACACCGGGGAGCTGTTTTTT. As protein: CASSADLVGNTGELFF.

The CDR3 nucleotides read TGTGCCAGCAGTTTTCTGCCCTCCTACGAGCAGTACTTC. Translated: CASSFLPSYEQYF. The V call is TRBV27, the J call TRBJ2-7, with no clear D. The CDR3 runs to 13 residues. Germline assignment: CDR1 MNHEY and CDR2 SMNVEV (reference sequence). The ends were cut back, 3 bases at V and 0 bases at J, with 6 bases in the middle.

The V call is TRBV27, the J call TRBJ2-7, with TRBD2 matching over 8 bases. The V segment lost 7 bases and the J segment 4 bases; nucleotides outside the gene matches: 12. Germline V gene lookup returns CDR1 MNHEY and CDR2 SMNVEV (reference sequence). This CDR3 has 15 amino acids. This CDR3 is CASNSPRAGVYEQYF. Written as DNA, the CDR3 is TGTGCCAGCAATTCCCCCAGAGCGGGAGTATACGAGCAGTACTTC.

The chain recombines TRBV7-6 with TRBJ2-1; 16 nucleotides line up with TRBD2. This CDR3 comprises 21 residues. In germline, CDR1 is SGHVS, CDR2 FNYEAQ. With 5 bases clipped from V and 4 bases from J, the junction kept 17 bases outside the gene matches. CDR3: CASSPQGLAGGVTGAYNEQFF. The DNA of the CDR3 is TGTGCCAGCAGCCCCCAGGGACTAGCGGGAGGGGTTACGGGGGCTTACAATGAGCAGTTCTTC. Full variable domain (missing parts from reference TRBV7-6 and TRBJ2-1): GAGVSQSPRYKVTKRGQDVALRCDPISGHVSLYWYRQALGQGPEFLTYFNYEAQQDKSGLPNDRFSAERPEGSISTLTIQRTEQRDSAMYRCASSPQGLAGGVTGAYNEQFFGPGTRLTVL.

This chain joins TRBV19 and TRBJ1-2; TRBD1 might be the D (5 bases). CDR1 and CDR2 (germline): LNHDA, SQIVND (reference sequence). The V and J ends lost 6 bases and 2 bases respectively, with 10 bases between them. The CDR3 runs 13 residues. The CDR3 is CASSAGTNYGYTF. The CDR3 DNA follows: TGTGCCAGTAGCGCAGGGACGAACTATGGCTACACCTTC.